This paragraph covers one T cell receptor beta chain sequence. This same CDR3 is encoded by further DNA sequences in the sample. Assay used: immunoSEQ multiplex PCR; TCRdb lists only in-frame clones, some missing. Among 380,000 or so clones listed, roughly four fifths were seen once. Treatment defined: around 19 received Ad26.COV2.S at low or high dose, single or two shots; 5 received placebo; per-sample allocation not given. It was on day 63 after the first vaccine or placebo injection that samples were taken. The germline gives CDR1 LNHDA, CDR2 SQIVND (reference sequence). Trimming cost V 6 bases and J 0 bases; bases outside gene matches: 2. The CDR3 length is 14 residues. The data stem from a study of Ad26.COV2.S vaccination and SARS-CoV-2 variants.

The TCR comes from a person aged 18-60 years who received the Ad26.COV2.S COVID-19 vaccine or a placebo. Sample: peripheral blood, taken in a trial of Ad26.COV2.S vaccine versus placebo. This chain links TRBV19 with TRBJ1-3, with 7 bases identical to TRBD1. Here the CDR3 reads CASSSGGSGNTIYF. DNA for the CDR3: TGTGCCAGTAGCTCAGGGGGCTCTGGAAACACCATATATTTT.